A single sample gave rise to the 3 T cell receptor beta chains below, sequenced in a study of cytomegalovirus exposure and HLA in healthy donors. The PCR made use of 60 Vbeta and 13 Jbeta primers. Sequencing used immunoSEQ multiplex PCR; TCRdb keeps in-frame clones, though not all of them. The repertoire includes hundreds of thousands of clones, roughly 87% of them detected once, and roughly 6% sits in the top ten. The specimen sequenced was PBMCs. The receptors originated from a man in his forties in good health and CMV-seropositive.

This clone occurred a few times. V and J are TRBV7-9 and TRBJ2-7; TRBD2 matches at 7 bases. V trimming: 6 bases; J trimming: 2 bases; junction bases outside the gene matches: 7. The CDR3 sequence is 14 residues long. The germline V gene has CDR1 SEHNR and CDR2 FQNEAQ (reference sequence). The CDR3 DNA reads TGTGCCAGCAGAGGGCGGGAGTACCCCTACGAGCAGTACTTC. Amino acid sequence: CASRGREYPYEQYF.

The chain links TRBV28 to TRBJ1-1; 9 nucleotides agree with TRBD1. Germline loops: CDR1 MDHEN, CDR2 SYDVKM. This CDR3 has 14 amino acids. Trimming removed 5 bases from V and 5 bases from J; junction bases left unmatched: 6. The CDR3 DNA follows: TGTGCCAGCAGTCACGGGACAGGGTGGACTGAAGCTTTCTTT. This translates into CASSHGTGWTEAFF.

The rearrangement uses TRBV5-6 and TRBJ2-3, with 8 bases lining up with TRBD2. The junction had 2 bases not matched to a gene; V was cut back by 5 bases and J by 0 bases. Germline lookup yields CDR1 SGHDT and CDR2 YYEEEE. The CDR3 has 14 amino acids. The CDR3 sequence: CASSLAGSTDTQYF. The CDR3 DNA reads TGTGCCAGCAGTTTAGCGGGGAGCACAGATACGCAGTATTTT.